This T cell receptor (beta chain) was sequenced during a study of T-cell memory formation after mild COVID-19. Turning to the study itself: In these data, TCR clusters were largely donor specific.

TCR alpha and TCR beta cDNA libraries with sample barcodes and UMIs came from 5'RACE using constant-segment primers. TCRdb used MiXCR to reprocess the 5' RACE reads, holding one entry per CDR3 protein. The top ten clones hold roughly a quarter of a sample with over 70,000 distinct CDR3 sequences, about 13% of them seen once. CDR3 length: 13 amino acids. The germline V and J ends were trimmed by 5 bases and 1 base, with 9 bases remaining between them. Germline values: CDR1 SEHNR, CDR2 FQNEAQ (reference sequence). This chain uses TRBV7-9 with TRBJ2-7, with D perhaps matching TRBD1 (6 bases). Sequencing used PBMCs or a T cell subset sorted from them (not recorded which). The sequence was obtained from an adult woman who had mild COVID-19 (a few samples of this study predate the infection). Cell type and time point are not known. CDR3 sequence reads: CASSPTGSYEQYF. The CDR3 DNA follows: TGTGCCAGCAGCCCGACAGGTTCCTACGAGCAGTACTTC.